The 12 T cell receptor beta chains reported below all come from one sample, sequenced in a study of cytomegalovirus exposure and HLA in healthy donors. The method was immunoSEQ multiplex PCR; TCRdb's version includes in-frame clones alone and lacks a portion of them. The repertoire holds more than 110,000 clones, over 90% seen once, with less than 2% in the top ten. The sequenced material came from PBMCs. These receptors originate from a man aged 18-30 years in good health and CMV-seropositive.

CDR3 region: CASIPLDRVVDTQYF. CDR3 sequence (DNA): TGTGCCAGCATCCCCTTGGACAGGGTTGTGGATACGCAGTATTTT. The gene calls are TRBV7-9 and TRBJ2-3; 8 bases map to TRBD1. V was pared by 7 bases and J by 6 bases, with 12 bases of the junction left unmatched. Germline CDR1 reads SEHNR; CDR2 reads FQNEAQ (reference sequence). There are 15 residues in the CDR3.

CDR3 nucleotide sequence: TGTGCCAGCAGTTTATCCGGGACAGGGGGGGATGAGCAGTTCTTC. Translation gives CASSLSGTGGDEQFF. The chain combines TRBV28 with TRBJ2-1; the match to TRBD1 covers 11 bases. This CDR3 comprises 15 residues. The germline V gene encodes CDR1 MDHEN and CDR2 SYDVKM. J gave up 8 bases and V 1 base, and 4 bases lay outside the gene matches.

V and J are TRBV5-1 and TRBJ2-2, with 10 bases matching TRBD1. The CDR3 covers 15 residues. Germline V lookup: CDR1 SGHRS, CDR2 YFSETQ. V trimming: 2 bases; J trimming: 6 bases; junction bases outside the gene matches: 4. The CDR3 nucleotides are TGCGCCAGCAGCTTCGGGGACAGGGGAGCCGGGGAGCTGTTTTTT. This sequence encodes CASSFGDRGAGELFF.

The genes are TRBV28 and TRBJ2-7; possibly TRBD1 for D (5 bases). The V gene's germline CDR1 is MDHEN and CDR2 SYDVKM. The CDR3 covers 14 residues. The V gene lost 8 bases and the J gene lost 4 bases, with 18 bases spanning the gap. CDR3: CASAWGPTSYEQYF. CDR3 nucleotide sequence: TGTGCCAGCGCTTGGGGCCCTACTTCTTACGAGCAGTACTTC.

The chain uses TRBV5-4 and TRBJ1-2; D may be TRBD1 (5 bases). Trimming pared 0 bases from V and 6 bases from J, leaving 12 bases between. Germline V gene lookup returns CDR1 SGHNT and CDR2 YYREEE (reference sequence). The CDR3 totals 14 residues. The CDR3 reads CASSLDQGINGYTF. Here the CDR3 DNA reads TGTGCCAGCAGCTTGGACCAGGGAATCAATGGCTACACCTTC.

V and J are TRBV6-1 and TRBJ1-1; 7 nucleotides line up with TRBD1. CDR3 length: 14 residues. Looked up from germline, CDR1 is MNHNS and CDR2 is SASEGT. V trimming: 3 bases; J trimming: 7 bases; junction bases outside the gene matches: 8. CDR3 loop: CASSERTGAFEAFF. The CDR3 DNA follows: TGTGCCAGCAGTGAGAGGACAGGAGCTTTTGAAGCTTTCTTT.

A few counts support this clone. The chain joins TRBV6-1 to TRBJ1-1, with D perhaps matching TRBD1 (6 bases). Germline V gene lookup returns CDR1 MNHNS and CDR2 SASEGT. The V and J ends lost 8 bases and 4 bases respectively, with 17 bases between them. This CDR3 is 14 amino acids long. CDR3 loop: CASVLRDISTEAFF. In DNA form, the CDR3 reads TGTGCCAGCGTACTCAGGGACATAAGCACTGAAGCTTTCTTT.

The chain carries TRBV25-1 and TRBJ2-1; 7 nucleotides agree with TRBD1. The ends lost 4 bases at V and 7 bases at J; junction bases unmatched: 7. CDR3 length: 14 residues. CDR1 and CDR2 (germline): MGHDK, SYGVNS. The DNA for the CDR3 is TGTGCCAGCAGTGCGGACAGGTGGGGGAATGAGCAGTTCTTC. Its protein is CASSADRWGNEQFF.

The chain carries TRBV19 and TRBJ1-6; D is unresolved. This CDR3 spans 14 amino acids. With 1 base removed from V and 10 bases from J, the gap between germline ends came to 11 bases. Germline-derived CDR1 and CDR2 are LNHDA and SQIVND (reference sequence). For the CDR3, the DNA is TGTGCCAGTAGTATAGGCGGGTTTCAATCACCCCTCCACTTT. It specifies CASSIGGFQSPLHF.

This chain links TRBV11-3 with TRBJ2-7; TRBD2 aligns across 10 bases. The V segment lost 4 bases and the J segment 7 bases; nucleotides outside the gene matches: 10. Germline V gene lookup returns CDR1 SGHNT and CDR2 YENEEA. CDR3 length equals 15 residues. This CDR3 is CASSSSYLAGEEQYF. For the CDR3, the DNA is TGTGCCAGCAGCTCCTCTTACCTAGCGGGAGAAGAGCAGTACTTC.

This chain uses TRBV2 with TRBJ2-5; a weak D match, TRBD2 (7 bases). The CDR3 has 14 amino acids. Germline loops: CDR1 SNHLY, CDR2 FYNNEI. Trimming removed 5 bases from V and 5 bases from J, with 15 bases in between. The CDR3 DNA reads TGTGCCAGCAGTAGTGAGGGGGGGACGGAGACCCAGTACTTC. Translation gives CASSSEGGTETQYF.

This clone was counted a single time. This CDR3 is CSVQGSSYEQYF. In DNA, the CDR3 is TGCAGCGTTCAAGGGAGCTCCTACGAGCAGTACTTC. The genes are TRBV29-1 and TRBJ2-7; D may be TRBD2 (5 bases). V was clipped by 5 bases and J by 0 bases, with 8 bases between them. This CDR3 contains 12 residues. Germline V lookup: CDR1 SQVTM, CDR2 ANQGSEA.